This T cell receptor beta chain was sequenced for a study of blood T cell repertoires in COVID-19 (TCRdb year 2020). Background on the whole study: Samples covering the acute and convalescent phases of COVID-19 were provided by collaborators in the United States, Italy and Spain. The material from the prospective study consisted of cDNA or gDNA derived from T cells, B-cell-depleted T cells, or PBMCs. Deeply sampled blood TCRbeta repertoires from subjects exposed to, actively infected with, or recovered from COVID-19 were included in the dataset. The repertoires were released in a freely available public database intended as a resource for research on the immune response to SARS-CoV-2. Samples came from the ongoing ImmuneRACE study (first 160 participants) plus 1,254 subjects from 6 global collaborators. Nearly every sample came with metadata listing a de-identified subject ID, COVID-19 status, age in years and sex. Where available, HLA class I and class II types were taken from metadata supplied by the sample provider and were not determined by assay-based typing. Study-wide conclusions, independent of this receptor: Clinical and demographic metadata were provided uncurated, with the amount varying by source and participant.

TCRbeta CDR3 regions were amplified from genomic DNA using the immunoSEQ Assay, a bias-controlled multiplex PCR. Per the authors' processing: Within the assay, amplification of reference gene primers was used to estimate how many nucleated cells each sample contained. Sequence reads were collapsed and filtered to measure the absolute abundance of every unique TCRbeta CDR3 rearrangement. For each sample, productive Simpson clonality was calculated as the square root of Simpson's diversity index across productive rearrangements. Held by TCRdb, this immuneACCESS table contains in-frame sequences only and omits some clones. Under half of the omission traces to an unresolved V gene where checked; the cause of the rest is unknown. V, J and clone size were drawn from that table, and D and trimming were deduced from the DNA. The table for this sample lists around 73,000 clones; approximately 80% of them were counted only once. The ten largest clones capture roughly 4.5% of the sample.

As for this clone: The antigen this receptor binds is unknown. No much larger clone exists at a distance of one base, and base qualities are not known.

V and J are trimmed by 5 bases and 5 bases, and the gene matches miss 9 bases of the junction. In the germline V gene (reference sequence), CDR1 corresponds to SGHAT and CDR2 to FQDESV. The CDR3 goes from the cysteine to the phenylalanine over 16 residues. Only CDR3 DNA is held: 48 bases, read in frame from base 1. Each collaborating institution followed its own protocols to collect whole blood in K2EDTA tubes. Collaborator samples were shipped for TCRbeta analysis as frozen whole blood, isolated PBMCs, or DNA extracted from either sample type. The rearranged segments are TRBV11-1 and TRBJ2-1; the central 10 bases match TRBD2. The receptor's source is an older woman with acute or convalescent COVID-19. Material: peripheral blood. The CDR3 has the sequence CASSLKAGGANNEQFF. In nucleotide form, the sequence is TGTGCCAGCAGCCTCAAAGCGGGAGGGGCAAACAATGAGCAGTTCTTC.